The entry below gives a single TCR beta chain sequence along with its context. Its target is not known. The source of the sample is a study of CD8 T cells in ankylosing spondylitis. Overall study results and limits: Characteristic of ankylosing spondylitis blood, it appeared, was a TCR beta motif comprising fewer than 10 highly homologous variants. Relatively scarce in peripheral blood, disease-linked clones were CD8+. According to the report, clones linked to the disease were significantly enriched in matched synovial fluid samples taken from ankylosing spondylitis patients.

Quantitative 5'-RACE was performed with molecular barcodes, and it yielded the TCR beta libraries. From the 5' RACE reads, TCRdb called clonotypes with MiXCR, one entry per CDR3 protein. This sample has some 800,000 distinct CDR3 sequences, with 10% to 15% found just once. The CDR3 consists of 18 residues. Trimming took off 2 bases at V and 0 bases at J, with 18 bases between the two ends. Germline assignment: CDR1 LGHNA and CDR2 YSLEER. What was sequenced was blood, either unsorted or a sorted T cell fraction (not recorded which). The gene calls are TRBV4-3 and TRBJ2-3, with D maybe TRBD2 (6 bases). This TCR derives from a male donor with ankylosing spondylitis. CDR3 residues: CASSQQITGVTSTDTQYF. The CDR3 bases are TGCGCCAGCAGCCAACAGATTACGGGGGTAACTAGCACAGATACGCAGTATTTT.